The entry that follows covers one T cell receptor beta chain sequence. The antigen remains undetermined. The time point was: week 11, during vaccination. Doses consisted of 300 ug of mutant IDH1 20-mer peptide each, paired with topical imiquimod. The sample belongs to a study of a mutant IDH1 vaccine in newly diagnosed glioma. Study as a whole: Therapy received beforehand was radiotherapy, temozolomide, or both, with most patients given both. The study, taken as a whole, reports: Researchers report vaccine-induced immune responses in approximately 93% of patients.

Clones were sequenced by immunoSEQ multiplex PCR, and TCRdb holds only the in-frame ones, with some missing. This table has 57,000 or so clones, under 85% appearing once. The sample consisted of PBMCs, taken from a glioma patient whose treatment included an IDH1 peptide vaccine. The sequence came from a young man with glioma.

This chain's CDR3 is CASSFGQGGTDTQYF. The CDR3 bases are TGTGCCAGCAGCTTTGGACAGGGGGGGACAGATACGCAGTATTTT. The chain recombines TRBV7-2 with TRBJ2-3; 10 bases line up with TRBD1. The V gene's germline CDR1 is SGHTA and CDR2 FQGNSA. This CDR3 has 15 residues. V dropped 3 bases and J dropped 3; count of bases not matched to a gene: 3.